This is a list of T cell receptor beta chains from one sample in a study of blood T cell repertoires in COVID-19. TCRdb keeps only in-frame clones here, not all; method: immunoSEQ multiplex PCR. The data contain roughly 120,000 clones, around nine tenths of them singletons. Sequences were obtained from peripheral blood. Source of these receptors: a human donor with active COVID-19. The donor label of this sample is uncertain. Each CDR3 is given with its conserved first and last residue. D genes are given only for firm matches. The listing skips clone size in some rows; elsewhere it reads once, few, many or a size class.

cdr3_aa: CASSYLTGGWGTDTQYF; cdr3_nt: TGTGCCAGCAGTTATTTAACAGGGGGCTGGGGCACAGATACGCAGTATTTT; j_call: TRBJ2-3; v_call: TRBV25-1; clone_size: NA; d_call: TRBD1
cdr3_aa: CASSLGQVYGYTF; cdr3_nt: TGTGCCAGCAGCTTAGGACAAGTCTATGGCTACACCTTC; j_call: TRBJ1-2; v_call: TRBV11-2; clone_size: NA; d_call: NA
cdr3_aa: CASSFGGQITEAFF; cdr3_nt: TGTGCCAGCAGCTTCGGGGGGCAGATCACTGAAGCTTTCTTT; j_call: TRBJ1-1; v_call: TRBV6-5; clone_size: NA; d_call: NA
cdr3_aa: CASSLSGSGEQFF; cdr3_nt: TGTGCCAGCAGTCTTTCAGGGTCAGGTGAGCAGTTCTTC; j_call: TRBJ2-1; v_call: TRBV25-1; clone_size: NA; d_call: NA
cdr3_aa: CASSQVGGGGRGSYNEQFF; cdr3_nt: TGCGCCAGCAGCCAAGTCGGAGGCGGCGGCAGGGGCTCCTACAATGAGCAGTTCTTC; j_call: TRBJ2-1; v_call: TRBV4-3; clone_size: NA; d_call: NA
cdr3_aa: CASSPQGGGTYEQYF; cdr3_nt: TGCGCCAGCAGCCCGCAAGGCGGGGGAACCTACGAGCAGTACTTC; j_call: TRBJ2-7; v_call: TRBV4-1; clone_size: NA; d_call: TRBD2
cdr3_aa: CASSTPSGPETQYF; cdr3_nt: TGTGCCAGCAGCACCCCCAGTGGGCCAGAGACCCAGTACTTC; j_call: TRBJ2-5; v_call: TRBV7-2; clone_size: few; d_call: NA
cdr3_aa: CASSQAGYNEQFF; cdr3_nt: TGTGCCAGCAGCCAAGCGGGTTACAATGAGCAGTTCTTC; j_call: TRBJ2-1; v_call: TRBV4-2; clone_size: few; d_call: NA
cdr3_aa: CASSYSAGAYGYTF; cdr3_nt: TGTGCCAGCAGTTACTCGGCAGGGGCCTATGGCTACACCTTC; j_call: TRBJ1-2; v_call: TRBV6-2/TRBV6-3; clone_size: NA; d_call: NA
cdr3_aa: CASSLWGLGNTIYF; cdr3_nt: TGTGCCAGCAGCCTTTGGGGCCTTGGAAACACCATATATTTT; j_call: TRBJ1-3; v_call: TRBV7-2; clone_size: NA; d_call: NA
cdr3_aa: CASSPLGGDQADYEQYF; cdr3_nt: TGTGCCAGCAGTCCCCTTGGGGGGGATCAAGCGGACTACGAGCAGTACTTC; j_call: TRBJ2-7; v_call: TRBV25-1; clone_size: NA; d_call: TRBD2
cdr3_aa: CASSLGGGLGYTF; cdr3_nt: TGCGCCAGCAGCTTGGGAGGGGGCCTTGGCTACACCTTC; j_call: TRBJ1-2; v_call: TRBV5-1; clone_size: NA; d_call: TRBD1
cdr3_aa: CASSQEGTGAETQYF; cdr3_nt: TGTGCCAGCAGCCAAGAAGGGACAGGGGCGGAGACCCAGTACTTC; j_call: TRBJ2-5; v_call: TRBV14; clone_size: NA; d_call: TRBD1
cdr3_aa: CASSVGLGAGGWIIQYF; cdr3_nt: TGTGCCAGCAGCGTAGGCTTGGGAGCGGGGGGTTGGATCATTCAGTACTTC; j_call: TRBJ2-4; v_call: TRBV9; clone_size: NA; d_call: TRBD2
cdr3_aa: CASSKTGAINEKLFF; cdr3_nt: TGTGCCAGCAGCAAAACAGGGGCTATTAATGAAAAACTGTTTTTT; j_call: TRBJ1-4; v_call: TRBV3-1/TRBV3-2; clone_size: NA; d_call: TRBD1
cdr3_aa: CASSVRDRVTGELFF; cdr3_nt: TGCGCCAGCAGCGTCCGGGACAGGGTCACCGGGGAGCTGTTTTTT; j_call: TRBJ2-2; v_call: TRBV5-1; clone_size: once; d_call: TRBD1
cdr3_aa: CASSNPQGYYEQYF; cdr3_nt: TGTGCCAGTAGTAACCCACAGGGATACTACGAGCAGTACTTC; j_call: TRBJ2-7; v_call: TRBV19; clone_size: once; d_call: NA
cdr3_aa: CASSYSRGQGLHQSPEAFF; cdr3_nt: TGTGCCAGCAGTTACTCGAGGGGACAGGGTTTACATCAGTCTCCTGAAGCTTTCTTT; j_call: TRBJ1-1; v_call: TRBV6-2/TRBV6-3; clone_size: NA; d_call: TRBD1
cdr3_aa: CASSQDQAGGNQPQHF; cdr3_nt: TGCGCCAGCAGCCAAGATCAGGCAGGGGGCAATCAGCCCCAGCATTTT; j_call: TRBJ1-5; v_call: TRBV4-1; clone_size: NA; d_call: NA
cdr3_aa: CASSTAKNTEAFF; cdr3_nt: TGTGCCAGCTCCACAGCTAAGAACACTGAAGCTTTCTTT; j_call: TRBJ1-1; v_call: TRBV18; clone_size: NA; d_call: NA
cdr3_aa: CASSLGGRAHEQFF; cdr3_nt: TGTGCCAGCAGCTTAGGGGGCAGGGCCCATGAGCAGTTCTTC; j_call: TRBJ2-1; v_call: TRBV11-1; clone_size: NA; d_call: NA
cdr3_aa: CASSPAVNYGYTF; cdr3_nt: TGTGCCAGCAGCCCGGCGGTTAACTATGGCTACACCTTC; j_call: TRBJ1-2; v_call: TRBV5-6; clone_size: NA; d_call: NA
cdr3_aa: CASSLTGQYNEQFF; cdr3_nt: TGTGCCAGCAGCCTGACAGGGCAATACAATGAGCAGTTCTTC; j_call: TRBJ2-1; v_call: TRBV25-1; clone_size: NA; d_call: TRBD1